The next 20 T cell receptor beta chains were all read from a single sample in a study of cytomegalovirus exposure and HLA in healthy donors. A multiplex PCR was run with 60 Vbeta primers and 13 Jbeta primers. The data were produced by immunoSEQ multiplex PCR, yet TCRdb's version contains in-frame clones alone and is incomplete. The sample carries some 80,000 clones, about 77% recorded once. Sequences were obtained from PBMCs. These receptors were collected from a man in his fifties or sixties in good health and CMV-seronegative.

This clone has just a few counts. The chain employs TRBV19 and TRBJ1-6; maybe TRBD1 (5 bases). The germline V gene has CDR1 LNHDA and CDR2 SQIVND (reference sequence). The CDR3 spans 16 residues. V lost 3 bases to trimming and J lost 5 bases, with 14 bases between them. The CDR3 region is CASSMPIGRDNSPLHF. As DNA, the CDR3 is TGTGCCAGTAGTATGCCCATAGGCAGGGATAATTCACCCCTCCACTTT.

The chain uses TRBV7-2 and TRBJ2-7; 7 bases fit TRBD2. Trimming removed 2 bases from V and 3 bases from J; junction bases left unmatched: 7. Germline CDR1 and CDR2: SGHTA and FQGNSA. CDR3 length: 15 residues. The CDR3 DNA follows: TGTGCCAGCAGCTTAACGGGGGGTCCCCACTACGAGCAGTACTTC. This translates into CASSLTGGPHYEQYF. Full variable domain (rest looked up from reference TRBV7-2 and TRBJ2-7): GAGVSQSPSNKVTEKGKDVELRCDPISGHTALYWYRQSLGQGLEFLIYFQGNSAPDKSGLPSDRFSAERTGGSVSTLTIQRTQQEDSAVYLCASSLTGGPHYEQYFGPGTRLTVT.

The table lists this clone with a few counts. The chain is built from TRBV4-1 and TRBJ1-3; no reliable D call. The CDR3 is 15 amino acids. Germline CDR1 and CDR2: MGHRA and YSYEKL. Trimming shortened V by 2 bases and J by 0 bases, and 8 bases separated the two germline ends. This CDR3 is CASSQQVNSGNTIYF. The CDR3 bases are TGCGCCAGCAGCCAACAGGTTAACTCTGGAAACACCATATATTTT.

This clone was seen a single time. The V call is TRBV4-1, the J call TRBJ2-1, with 9 nucleotides matching TRBD1. The CDR3 runs 14 residues. Germline lookup yields CDR1 MGHRA and CDR2 YSYEKL. Trimming took 3 bases from V and 9 from J; bases not matched to a gene: 6. The CDR3 reads CASSHPGQGPEQFF. The CDR3 region has the DNA TGCGCCAGCAGCCACCCGGGACAGGGTCCTGAGCAGTTCTTC.

This chain uses TRBV5-1 with TRBJ2-1, with 9 bases aligning to TRBD1. With V trimmed by 4 bases and J by 7 bases, 9 bases remained unmatched. The CDR3 consists of 15 residues. Per the germline V gene, CDR1 is SGHRS and CDR2 is YFSETQ. CDR3 coding DNA: TGCGCCAGCAGCCGGGGACAGGGTTTCAGGAATGAGCAGTTCTTC. Protein sequence: CASSRGQGFRNEQFF.

The V gene is TRBV15, the J gene TRBJ2-1, with 7 positions matching TRBD2. Per germline, CDR1 LNHNV and CDR2 YYDKDF (reference sequence). V gave up 4 bases and J gave up 7 bases; unmatched junction bases: 13. The CDR3 loop spans 16 amino acids. This CDR3 reads CATSKSGGVGVNEQFF. CDR3 bases: TGTGCCACCAGCAAGAGTGGGGGGGTGGGCGTGAATGAGCAGTTCTTC.

This clone came up a few times. CDR3 bases: TGTGCCAGCAGTTTACCAGGGGGCGAAATCACTGAAGCTTTCTTT. It is translated as CASSLPGGEITEAFF. The chain couples TRBV28 to TRBJ1-1; 8 bases match TRBD1. The length of the CDR3 is 15 residues. V was pared by 2 bases and J by 4 bases, with 6 bases of the junction left unmatched. Germline V lookup: CDR1 MDHEN, CDR2 SYDVKM.

V gene TRBV6-5 combines with J gene TRBJ2-7, with a possible D match to TRBD1 (6 bases). The CDR3 is 13 residues long. Looked up from germline, CDR1 is MNHEY and CDR2 is SVGAGI. V lost 3 bases and J lost 5, with 11 bases in between. CDR3 protein: CASSYLGQNEQYF. The CDR3 DNA follows: TGTGCCAGCAGTTATTTAGGACAGAACGAGCAGTACTTC.

This rearrangement joins TRBV27 to TRBJ1-3, with 7 bases matching TRBD1. CDR3 length: 16 amino acids. V was pared by 4 bases and J by 3 bases, with 9 bases of the junction left unmatched. Germline V gene sequence: CDR1 MNHEY, CDR2 SMNVEV (reference sequence). CDR3 amino acids: CASSSYKTGNGNTIYF. The CDR3 DNA sequence: TGTGCCAGCAGTTCCTACAAGACAGGGAATGGAAACACCATATATTTT.

This clone was counted only a few times. The chain recombines TRBV7-6 with TRBJ2-3; possible D gene TRBD2, 5 bases. Trimming cost V 2 bases and J 2 bases, with 14 bases left between them. This CDR3 has 16 residues. CDR1 SGHVS and CDR2 FNYEAQ come from the germline V gene. The CDR3 DNA reads as TGTGCCAGCAGCTTAAGAGGAAGCGGACTCACAGATACGCAGTATTTT. It is translated as CASSLRGSGLTDTQYF.

The V gene is TRBV30, the J gene TRBJ1-2; TRBD1 agrees at 11 bases. Germline V gene lookup returns CDR1 GTSNPN and CDR2 SVGIG (reference sequence). The CDR3 sequence is 16 residues long. Germline trimming cut 1 base from V and 7 bases from J; bases unmatched to any gene: 11. The CDR3 DNA follows: TGTGCCTGGAGTGCGGACAGGGGGCGACTTCTCGGTGGCTACACCTTC. Its translation is CAWSADRGRLLGGYTF.

The chain joins TRBV29-1 to TRBJ1-1; 7 nucleotides match TRBD1. CDR3 length equals 11 residues. J was trimmed by 8 bases and V by 3 bases; bases with no gene match: 3. CDR1 SQVTM and CDR2 ANQGSEA come from the germline V gene. CDR3 coding DNA: TGCAGCGTTGAGGACAGGAGAGAAGCTTTCTTT. It encodes CSVEDRREAFF.

This chain links TRBV2 with TRBJ2-1, with D possibly being TRBD1 (6 bases). Germline CDR1 is SNHLY and CDR2 is FYNNEI. The CDR3 has 13 amino acids. The V and J ends lost 4 bases and 5 bases respectively, with 9 bases between them. CDR3 amino acids: CASSVQGNNEQFF. Written as DNA, the CDR3 is TGTGCCAGCAGTGTACAGGGTAACAATGAGCAGTTCTTC.

In this sample, this clone turned up once. The CDR3 DNA sequence: TGTGCCATCAGTGAGTCTAGCGGGGGGACCCCAATCAGCACAGATACGCAGTATTTT. The encoded protein is CAISESSGGTPISTDTQYF. This chain links TRBV10-3 with TRBJ2-3; 10 nucleotides agree with TRBD2. With V trimmed by 0 bases and J by 0 bases, 9 bases remained unmatched. Germline lookup yields CDR1 ENHRY and CDR2 SYGVKD. The CDR3 totals 19 residues.

This chain joins TRBV19 and TRBJ1-1, with D unclear. V shed 8 bases and J shed 3 bases, with 7 bases lying between them. This CDR3 is built from 11 residues. From germline, CDR1 is LNHDA and CDR2 SQIVND (reference sequence). The CDR3 reads CASGVYTEAFF. DNA for the CDR3: TGTGCCAGTGGAGTGTACACTGAAGCTTTCTTT.

The V and J genes are TRBV18 and TRBJ2-3; D unresolved. The CDR3 is 13 residues long. The V gene's germline CDR1 is KGHSH and CDR2 LQKENI. V shed 6 bases and J shed 0 bases, with 7 bases lying between them. CDR3 sequence reads: CASSRSSTDTQYF. In DNA, the CDR3 is TGTGCCAGCTCGCGCTCTAGCACAGATACGCAGTATTTT.

The chain recombines TRBV5-4 with TRBJ2-2; 7 nucleotides match TRBD2. Germline loops: CDR1 SGHNT, CDR2 YYREEE (reference sequence). J was trimmed by 1 base and V by 2 bases; bases with no gene match: 5. The CDR3 sequence is 16 residues long. In DNA form, the CDR3 reads TGTGCCAGCAGCTTCGCCCGGGGGGTGAACACCGGGGAGCTGTTTTTT. As protein: CASSFARGVNTGELFF. The full variable domain, its missing parts supplied by reference TRBV5-4 and TRBJ2-2, is ETGVTQSPTHLIKTRGQQVTLRCSSQSGHNTVSWYQQALGQGPQFIFQYYREEENGRGNFPPRFSGLQFPNYSSELNVNALELDDSALYLCASSFARGVNTGELFFGEGSRLTVL.

The V call is TRBV29-1, the J call TRBJ1-2, with D perhaps matching TRBD1 (6 bases). Germline values: CDR1 SQVTM, CDR2 ANQGSEA. The length of the CDR3 is 14 residues. V gave up 6 bases and J gave up 8 bases, with 22 bases separating them. The CDR3 nucleotides read TGCAGCGTGGGAGGGACCCCTTGGGGGGGCGGCTACACCTTC. Amino acid sequence: CSVGGTPWGGGYTF.

V gene TRBV7-3 combines with J gene TRBJ2-2, with D possibly TRBD2 on 8 matching bases. V was clipped by 5 bases and J by 7 bases, with 20 bases between them. Germline loops: CDR1 SGHTA, CDR2 FQGTGA. The CDR3 length is 16 residues. In DNA form, the CDR3 reads TGTGCCAGCAGCCCGTCGGGAGGGGGCGATCACGGGGAGCTGTTTTTT. Protein product: CASSPSGGGDHGELFF.

The rearrangement joins TRBV4-2 to TRBJ2-5; 12 bases map to TRBD2. V trimming: 4 bases; J trimming: 4 bases; junction bases outside the gene matches: 4. This CDR3 contains 15 residues. Germline assignment: CDR1 LGHNA and CDR2 YNFKEQ. The CDR3 region is CASSPSGGAVETQYF. For the CDR3, the DNA is TGTGCCAGCAGCCCTAGCGGGGGGGCCGTAGAGACCCAGTACTTC.